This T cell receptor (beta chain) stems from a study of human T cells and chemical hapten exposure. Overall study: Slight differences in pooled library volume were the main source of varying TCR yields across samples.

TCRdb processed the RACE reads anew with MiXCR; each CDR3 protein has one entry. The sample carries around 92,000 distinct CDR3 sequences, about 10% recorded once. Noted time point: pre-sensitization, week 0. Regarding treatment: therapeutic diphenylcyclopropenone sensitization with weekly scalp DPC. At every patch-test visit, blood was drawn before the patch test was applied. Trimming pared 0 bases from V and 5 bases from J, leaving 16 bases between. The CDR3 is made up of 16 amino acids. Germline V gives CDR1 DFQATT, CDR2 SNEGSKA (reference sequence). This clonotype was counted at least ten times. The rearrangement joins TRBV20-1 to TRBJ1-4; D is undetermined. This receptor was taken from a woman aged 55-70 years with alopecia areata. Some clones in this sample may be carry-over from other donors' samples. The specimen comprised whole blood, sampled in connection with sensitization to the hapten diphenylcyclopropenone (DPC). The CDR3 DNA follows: TGCAGTGCTAGAGATCCCAGTTGGACTAAGAATGAAAAACTGTTTTTT. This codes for CSARDPSWTKNEKLFF.